This TCR beta chain was captured in a study of CD4+ T cells in melanoma. Study-wide results and limits: A reported correlation linked neoantigen-specific CD4+ T cells to CD8+, macrophage and B cell function. Reportedly, melanoma neoantigen-specific CD4+ T cells showed varied differentiation states.

CDR1 and CDR2 (germline): SGDLS, YYNGEE. The ends lost 3 bases at V and 9 bases at J; junction bases unmatched: 5. CDR3 size: 15 residues. Comments on this clone: Its antigen is unidentified.

Libraries were prepared by immunoSEQ multiplex PCR; TCRdb keeps only in-frame clonotypes and omits some of them. The sample lists some 120,000 clones, about 92% occurring once. This sequence originates from a human donor with melanoma. V is TRBV9 and J is TRBJ2-1, with TRBD2 matching 14 bases. The sample was peripheral blood. The CDR3 nucleotides read TGTGCCAGCAGCGCAGGGACTAGCGGGAGTTCTGAGCAGTTCTTC. This encodes CASSAGTSGSSEQFF.